The 23 T cell receptor beta chains presented below share a single source sample, sequenced in a study of cytotoxic CD8 clonotypes in ibrutinib-treated CLL. Profiled with immunoSEQ multiplex PCR; TCRdb holds only in-frame clones, not every one. The sample shows 30,000 or so clones, around three fifths of them seen only once. The sequencing used PBMCs, collected before ibrutinib treatment. These receptors were obtained from a human donor with chronic lymphocytic leukemia.

This rearrangement joins TRBV9 to TRBJ2-1; D unclear. The CDR3 runs to 15 residues. In germline, CDR1 is SGDLS, CDR2 YYNGEE. Trimming shortened V by 0 bases and J by 5 bases, and 12 bases separated the two germline ends. Here the CDR3 DNA reads TGTGCCAGCAGCGTAGGTTCCTACGCTGACAATGAGCAGTTCTTC. This encodes CASSVGSYADNEQFF.

The chain links TRBV29-1 to TRBJ2-7, with TRBD1 as a possible D gene (6 bases). Per the germline V gene, CDR1 is SQVTM and CDR2 is ANQGSEA. This CDR3 contains 13 residues. V lost 6 bases and J 9 bases, leaving 21 bases between the germline ends. The CDR3 protein is CSVPGQPPTVQYF. For the CDR3, the DNA is TGCAGCGTACCCGGACAGCCACCTACGGTGCAGTACTTC.

This chain uses TRBV7-9 with TRBJ1-1; D call uncertain. V lost 0 bases to trimming and J lost 3 bases, with 8 bases between them. This CDR3 is built from 14 residues. The V gene's germline CDR1 is SEHNR and CDR2 FQNEAQ (reference sequence). CDR3 DNA: TGTGCCAGCAGCTTAGCCCCGGCGGACACTGAAGCTTTCTTT. It translates to CASSLAPADTEAFF.

The chain carries TRBV10-3 and TRBJ1-1; D is unclear. The V and J ends lost 8 bases and 0 bases respectively, with 7 bases between them. This CDR3 is 12 amino acids long. CDR1 and CDR2 from the germline V gene are ENHRY and SYGVKD. The CDR3 sequence: CAIRAVNTEAFF. The CDR3, as DNA: TGTGCCATCCGGGCGGTGAACACTGAAGCTTTCTTT.

The chain links TRBV14 to TRBJ1-5; D not resolved. V was cut by 3 bases and J by 4 bases, with 7 bases left in between. Germline-derived CDR1 and CDR2 are SGHDN and FVKESK. This CDR3 region has 13 residues. The CDR3 region has the DNA TGTGCCAGCAGCCATGGAGGGAATCAGCCCCAGCATTTT. Amino acid sequence: CASSHGGNQPQHF.

V is TRBV5-1 and J is TRBJ2-3, with 7 bases lining up with TRBD2. The V and J ends lost 2 bases and 3 bases, in that order; junction bases with no gene match: 3. CDR1 and CDR2 from the germline V gene are SGHRS and YFSETQ. The CDR3 loop spans 14 amino acids. CDR3 DNA sequence: TGCGCCAGCAGCTTCGCGGGAGAAACAGATACGCAGTATTTT. Translated, it gives CASSFAGETDTQYF.

The chain links TRBV27 to TRBJ1-4; possible D gene TRBD1, 5 bases. The CDR3 runs to 17 residues. The germline V gene has CDR1 MNHEY and CDR2 SMNVEV (reference sequence). Trimming shortened V by 6 bases and J by 1 base, and 18 bases separated the two germline ends. This chain's CDR3 is CASRQLGEIGTNEKLFF. The DNA for the CDR3 is TGTGCCAGCAGACAGCTGGGGGAAATTGGAACTAATGAAAAACTGTTTTTT.

J is TRBJ2-7 and V is TRBV9; the D call may be TRBD1 or TRBD2 (5 bases each). Trimming left V 0 bases short and J 0 bases short, with 10 bases between. Germline CDR1 is SGDLS and CDR2 is YYNGEE. The CDR3 spans 15 residues. The CDR3 nucleotides are TGTGCCAGCAGCGTAGGAGGGGAGAGCTCCTACGAGCAGTACTTC. Translation gives CASSVGGESSYEQYF.

J is TRBJ1-4 and V is TRBV23-1; 8 bases align to TRBD1. TRBV23-1 belongs to the ORF category, with a function that is uncertain. The V gene end was trimmed by 6 bases and the J gene end by 3 bases; junction bases not matched to a gene: 21. The CDR3 spans 20 residues. The CDR3 nucleotides are TGCGCCAGCAGCCATCCATGTAACCCAGGGGGCGAAGGATCTAATGAAAAACTGTTTTTT. Its translation: CASSHPCNPGGEGSNEKLFF.

This chain joins TRBV4-2 and TRBJ1-2, with 11 bases aligning to TRBD1. CDR1 is LGHNA and CDR2 is YNFKEQ in the germline V gene. The CDR3 covers 16 residues. The V segment lost 3 bases and the J segment 7 bases; nucleotides outside the gene matches: 10. The CDR3 sequence is CASSHSPGQGVGGYTF. The CDR3, as DNA: TGTGCCAGCAGCCATTCGCCGGGACAGGGGGTAGGTGGCTACACCTTC.

The table lists this clone with a few counts. The chain employs TRBV1 and TRBJ2-2; TRBD2, the D gene given by the table, was not confirmed from the DNA. TRBV1 is noted as a pseudogene. CDR3 size: 16 residues. The CDR3 spells CTSSQASGRYTGELFF. The CDR3 nucleotides are TGCACCAGCAGCCAGGCTAGCGGGAGGTACACCGGGGAGCTGTTTTTT.

The V call is TRBV2, the J call TRBJ1-5, with D unresolved. This CDR3 has 14 amino acids. CDR1 is SNHLY, CDR2 FYNNEI, per germline. The V gene lost 4 bases and the J gene lost 0 bases, with 7 bases spanning the gap. This CDR3 is CASSGVISNQPQHF. CDR3 nucleotides: TGTGCCAGCAGTGGGGTGATTAGCAATCAGCCCCAGCATTTT.

The rearrangement joins TRBV5-1 to TRBJ2-5; D call uncertain. Trimming took 4 bases from V and 5 from J, leaving 9 bases between them. The CDR3 covers 12 residues. The germline V gene encodes CDR1 SGHRS and CDR2 YFSETQ. The CDR3: CASSPVHETQYF. Here the CDR3 DNA reads TGCGCCAGCAGCCCCGTCCACGAGACCCAGTACTTC.

V usage is TRBV27 and J usage is TRBJ1-6; D unresolved. From germline, CDR1 is MNHEY and CDR2 SMNVEV (reference sequence). This CDR3 is built from 14 residues. V was shortened by 6 bases and J by 3 bases, with 9 bases between the two germline ends. The CDR3 is CASSEGNYNSPLHF. Here the CDR3 DNA reads TGTGCCAGCAGCGAGGGCAACTATAATTCACCCCTCCACTTT.

This rearrangement joins TRBV7-6 to TRBJ2-1, with 10 nucleotides matching TRBD2. The CDR3 is 14 amino acids. Looked up from germline, CDR1 is SGHVS and CDR2 is FNYEAQ. With 5 bases clipped from V and 4 bases from J, the junction kept 2 bases outside the gene matches. This CDR3 reads CASSTSGKYNEQFF. CDR3 nucleotides: TGTGCCAGCAGCACTAGCGGGAAGTACAATGAGCAGTTCTTC.

The chain couples TRBV2 to TRBJ1-2; D ambiguous. CDR3 length: 13 amino acids. CDR1 is SNHLY, CDR2 FYNNEI, per germline. The V end lost 1 base, the J end lost 5 bases, and 8 bases lay between the germline ends. The CDR3 coding sequence is TGTGCCAGCAGTGAAGGAGTAGGTTATGGCTACACCTTC. Its protein product is CASSEGVGYGYTF.

V gene TRBV19 combines with J gene TRBJ2-1; D remains unclear. Trimming shortened V by 11 bases and J by 8 bases, and 13 bases separated the two germline ends. The CDR3 length is 11 residues. Germline lookup yields CDR1 LNHDA and CDR2 SQIVND (reference sequence). The CDR3, as DNA: TGTGCCGTTGCTAGGCAGGATGAGCAGTTCTTC. It specifies CAVARQDEQFF.

The chain couples TRBV7-6 to TRBJ1-1; D unclear. V was trimmed by 5 bases and J by 1 base, leaving 11 bases between them. The CDR3 loop spans 14 amino acids. Germline V gene sequence: CDR1 SGHVS, CDR2 FNYEAQ. The CDR3 region has the DNA TGTGCCAGCAGCCCCTTCCGGGCGAACACTGAAGCTTTCTTT. Amino acids: CASSPFRANTEAFF.

This chain joins TRBV27 and TRBJ1-5; D is perhaps TRBD1 (5 bases). V lost 5 bases and J 6 bases, leaving 17 bases between the germline ends. In germline, CDR1 is MNHEY, CDR2 SMNVEV (reference sequence). The CDR3 is 15 residues long. Written as DNA, the CDR3 is TGTGCCAGCAGTCCGGGGGGGTCGCGAGGTCAGCCCCAGCATTTT. Translation gives CASSPGGSRGQPQHF.

The chain combines TRBV27 with TRBJ1-5, with 10 bases that match TRBD1. The V and J ends lost 3 bases and 0 bases, in that order; junction bases with no gene match: 8. The CDR3 is 18 residues long. The germline gives CDR1 MNHEY, CDR2 SMNVEV (reference sequence). The CDR3 region is CASSFEDRGADSNQPQHF. CDR3 in DNA: TGTGCCAGCAGTTTCGAGGACAGGGGGGCGGATAGCAATCAGCCCCAGCATTTT.

The CDR3 sequence: CASSLIRGANTGELFF. For the CDR3, the DNA is TGCGCCAGCAGCCTCATACGAGGGGCGAACACCGGGGAGCTGTTTTTT. The V gene is TRBV4-1, the J gene TRBJ2-2, with D perhaps assigned TRBD1 or TRBD2 (5 bases each). This CDR3 has 16 amino acids. Germline CDR1 reads MGHRA; CDR2 reads YSYEKL. Trimming shortened V by 4 bases and J by 0 bases, and 12 bases separated the two germline ends.

This clone was counted between two and nine times. V usage is TRBV19 and J usage is TRBJ1-2, with TRBD1 as a possible D gene (5 bases). The CDR3 sequence is 14 residues long. With 3 bases removed from V and 3 bases from J, the gap between germline ends came to 11 bases. The germline gives CDR1 LNHDA, CDR2 SQIVND (reference sequence). CDR3 nucleotides: TGTGCCAGTAGTATGGGACTGCATGACTATGGCTACACCTTC. Protein sequence: CASSMGLHDYGYTF.

The J gene is TRBJ2-2, the V gene TRBV5-1, with D possibly TRBD1 on 5 matching bases. V was pared by 0 bases and J by 6 bases, with 18 bases between. Germline CDR1 SGHRS, CDR2 YFSETQ. The CDR3 runs to 17 residues. CDR3 sequence reads: CASSLAVAAGFSGELFF. The CDR3, as DNA: TGCGCCAGCAGCTTGGCTGTGGCGGCAGGGTTTTCCGGGGAGCTGTTTTTT.